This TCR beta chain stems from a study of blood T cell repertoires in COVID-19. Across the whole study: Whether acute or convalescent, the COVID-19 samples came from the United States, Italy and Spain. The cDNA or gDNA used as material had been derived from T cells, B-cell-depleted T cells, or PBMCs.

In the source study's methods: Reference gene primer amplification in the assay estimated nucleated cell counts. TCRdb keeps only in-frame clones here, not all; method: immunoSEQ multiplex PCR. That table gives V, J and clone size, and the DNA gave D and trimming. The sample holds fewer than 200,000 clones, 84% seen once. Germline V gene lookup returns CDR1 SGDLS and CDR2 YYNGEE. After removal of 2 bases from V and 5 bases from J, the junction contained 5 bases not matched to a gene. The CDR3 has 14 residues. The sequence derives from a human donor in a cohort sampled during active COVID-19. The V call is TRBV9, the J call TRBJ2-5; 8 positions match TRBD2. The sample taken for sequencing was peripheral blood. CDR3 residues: CASSVSGVEETQYF. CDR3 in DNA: TGTGCCAGCAGCGTTAGCGGGGTTGAGGAGACCCAGTACTTC. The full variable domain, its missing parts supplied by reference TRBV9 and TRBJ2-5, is DSGVTQTPKHLITATGQRVTLRCSPRSGDLSVYWYQQSLDQGLQFLIQYYNGEERAKGNILERFSAQQFPDLHSELNLSSLELGDSALYFCASSVSGVEETQYFGPGTRLLVL.